These T cell receptor beta chains were read from a single sample in a study of cytomegalovirus exposure and HLA in healthy donors. Generated by immunoSEQ multiplex PCR, the TCRdb table keeps only in-frame clones and is missing some. The repertoire includes some 90,000 clones, 80% of them detected once, and 20% to 30% sits in the top ten. The specimen was PBMCs. These receptors originate from a woman aged 45-65 years in good health and CMV-seropositive. CDR3s include the opening cysteine and the closing phenylalanine or tryptophan. The order of the fields is J gene, D gene, V gene, clone size, CDR3 protein, CDR3 DNA. A D gene is named only where the DNA matches it firmly. For some rows the clone size is stated as once, few or many, or as a class when expanded; others skip it.

>TRBJ1-6|TRBD1|TRBV27|.
CASSTTDRVWNSPLHF
TGTGCCAGCAGTACAACGGACAGGGTTTGGAATTCACCCCTCCACTTT
>TRBJ2-1|.|TRBV18|.
CASSPPIRRGLGNEQFF
TGTGCCAGCTCACCACCGATACGCAGGGGCTTGGGGAATGAGCAGTTCTTC
>TRBJ1-2|TRBD1|TRBV9|.
CASSVGLGQGAGGYTF
TGTGCCAGCAGCGTAGGTCTTGGACAGGGGGCGGGAGGCTACACCTTC
>TRBJ2-1|TRBD2|TRBV5-4|.
CASSPGLAGGNEQFF
TGTGCCAGCAGCCCAGGCCTAGCGGGGGGCAATGAGCAGTTCTTC
>TRBJ2-2|.|TRBV28|.
CASGSLTGELFF
TGTGCCAGCGGGAGTCTTACCGGGGAGCTGTTTTTT
>TRBJ2-1|.|TRBV7-9|.
CSSSSDVGARGNEQFF
TGTTCCAGCAGCTCCGACGTAGGGGCCCGAGGCAATGAGCAGTTCTTC
>TRBJ2-2|.|TRBV5-4|.
CASSPEGSTELFF
TGTGCCAGCAGCCCCGAGGGTTCGACTGAGCTGTTTTTT
>TRBJ2-2|TRBD1|TRBV6-4|few
CASSRETGGPGELFF
TGTGCCAGCAGCCGGGAGACAGGGGGCCCCGGGGAGCTGTTTTTT
>TRBJ2-5|.|TRBV7-6|few
CASSLTVSSYQETQYF
TGTGCCAGCAGCTTAACGGTCTCCTCGTACCAAGAGACCCAGTACTTC
>TRBJ2-3|TRBD2|TRBV4-1|.
CASSQPPGTSYSTDTQYF
TGCGCCAGCAGCCAACCACCCGGGACTAGCTATAGCACAGATACGCAGTATTTT
>TRBJ1-1|.|TRBV7-6|.
CASSLLSRTEAFF
TGTGCCAGCAGCTTACTCTCCCGGACTGAAGCTTTCTTT
>TRBJ1-1|.|TRBV27|.
CASRRGDRTDEAFF
TGTGCCAGTCGAAGGGGCGATAGGACGGATGAAGCTTTCTTT
>TRBJ1-5|.|TRBV19|.
CASSIFEGLVSQPQHF
TGTGCCAGTAGTATTTTTGAGGGTTTAGTGAGTCAGCCCCAGCATTTT
>TRBJ2-2|TRBD2|TRBV5-1|.
CASSLLSGGQSGELFF
TGCGCCAGCAGCTTGTTGTCGGGGGGGCAGTCCGGGGAGCTGTTTTTT
>TRBJ1-2|.|TRBV30|.
CAWSRGARDGYTF
TGTGCCTGGAGTCGGGGGGCGAGAGATGGCTACACCTTC
>TRBJ1-4|TRBD1|TRBV6-4|.
CASSEGQGAQEKLFF
TGTGCCAGCAGTGAGGGACAGGGTGCCCAGGAAAAACTGTTTTTT
>TRBJ1-6|.|TRBV14|.
CASSQAGRFDSSPLHF
TGTGCCAGCAGCCAGGCTGGGAGATTTGATAGTTCACCCCTCCACTTT
>TRBJ1-6|TRBD1|TRBV7-2|.
CASSLGTGGSPLHF
TGTGCCAGCAGCTTAGGTACAGGGGGTTCACCCCTCCACTTT
>TRBJ1-3|.|TRBV30|.
CAWSTSGGNTIYF
TGTGCCTGGAGTACCTCGGGGGGAAACACCATATATTTT
>TRBJ1-4|TRBD1|TRBV20-1|.
CSAPGGEKLFF
TGCAGTGCTCCAGGGGGAGAAAAACTGTTTTTT
>TRBJ1-2|TRBD1|TRBV30|.
CAWSVGQGDGYTF
TGTGCCTGGAGTGTTGGACAGGGTGATGGCTACACCTTC
>TRBJ2-3|TRBD2|TRBV6-1|.
CASSELSGGAGDTQYF
TGTGCCAGCAGTGAACTTAGCGGGGGGGCCGGAGATACGCAGTATTTT
>TRBJ2-5|TRBD2|TRBV7-9|few
CSSSSSGTTGETQYF
TGTTCCAGCAGCTCCTCCGGGACTACCGGAGAGACCCAGTACTTC
>TRBJ2-7|TRBD1|TRBV14|.
CASSQRSFGTGGPVSEQYF
TGTGCCAGCAGCCAAAGGTCCTTTGGGACAGGGGGCCCGGTATCCGAGCAGTACTTC
>TRBJ1-4|TRBD1|TRBV4-2|.
CASSQDSGQGEEKLFF
TGTGCCAGCAGCCAAGATTCGGGGCAGGGGGAGGAAAAACTGTTTTTT
>TRBJ1-5|.|TRBV30|.
CAWRDSYNQPQHF
TGTGCCTGGAGGGACAGCTACAATCAGCCCCAGCATTTT
>TRBJ2-5|.|TRBV11-3|.
CASSSYRDQETQYF
TGTGCCAGCAGCTCATACAGGGACCAAGAGACCCAGTACTTC
>TRBJ1-5|.|TRBV5-5|.
CASSLENAGFGPQHF
TGTGCCAGCAGCTTGGAGAATGCGGGTTTTGGTCCCCAGCATTTT
>TRBJ1-2|TRBD1|TRBV6-5|.
CASRTGTDNYGYTF
TGTGCCAGCAGAACCGGGACAGATAACTATGGCTACACCTTC
>TRBJ2-2|.|TRBV7-2|few
CASSPRRLRNTGELFF
TGTGCCAGCAGCCCCCGGAGGCTTAGGAACACCGGGGAGCTGTTTTTT
>TRBJ2-4|TRBD1|TRBV6-1|.
CASSKIQGVGNIQYF
TGTGCCAGCAGTAAGATACAGGGGGTTGGGAACATTCAGTACTTC
>TRBJ2-7|TRBD2|TRBV7-6|.
CASSLGGGGFYEQYF
TGTGCCAGCAGCTTAGGCGGCGGGGGGTTCTACGAGCAGTACTTC